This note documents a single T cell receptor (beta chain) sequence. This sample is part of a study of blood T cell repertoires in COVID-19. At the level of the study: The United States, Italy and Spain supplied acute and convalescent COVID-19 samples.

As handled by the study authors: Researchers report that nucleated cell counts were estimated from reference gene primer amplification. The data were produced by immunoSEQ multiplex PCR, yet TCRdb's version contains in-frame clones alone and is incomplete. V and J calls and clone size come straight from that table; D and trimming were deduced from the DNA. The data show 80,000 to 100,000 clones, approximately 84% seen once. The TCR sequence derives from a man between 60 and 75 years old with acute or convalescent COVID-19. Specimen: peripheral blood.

Here the CDR3 reads CAISDRGDTGELFF. The CDR3 nucleotides are TGTGCCATCAGTGACCGGGGTGACACCGGGGAGCTGTTTTTT. The chain links TRBV10-3 to TRBJ2-2; weak D call: TRBD2 (5 bases). The CDR3 is 14 residues long. The V gene's germline CDR1 is ENHRY and CDR2 SYGVKD. The germline V and J ends were trimmed by 3 bases and 3 bases, with 8 bases remaining between them.